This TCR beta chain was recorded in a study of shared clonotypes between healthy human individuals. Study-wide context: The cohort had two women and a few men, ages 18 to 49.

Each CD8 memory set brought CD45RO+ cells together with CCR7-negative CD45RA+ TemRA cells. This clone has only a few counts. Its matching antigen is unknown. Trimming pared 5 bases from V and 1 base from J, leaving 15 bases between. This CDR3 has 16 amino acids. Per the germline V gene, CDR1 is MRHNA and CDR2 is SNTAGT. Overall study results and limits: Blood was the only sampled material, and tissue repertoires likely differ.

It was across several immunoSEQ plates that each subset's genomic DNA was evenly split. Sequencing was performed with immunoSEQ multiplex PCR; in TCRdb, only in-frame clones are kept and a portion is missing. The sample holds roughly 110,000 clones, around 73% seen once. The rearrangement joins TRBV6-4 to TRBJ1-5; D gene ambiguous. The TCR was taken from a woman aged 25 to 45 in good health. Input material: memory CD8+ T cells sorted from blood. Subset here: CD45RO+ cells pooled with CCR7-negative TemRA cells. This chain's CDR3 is CASSYLFRASNQPQHF. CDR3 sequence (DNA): TGTGCCAGCAGTTACTTATTTCGGGCCAGCAATCAGCCCCAGCATTTT.